Presented here are 2 T cell receptor beta chains from one specimen sequenced in a study of Graves' ophthalmopathy and Graves' hyperthyroidism. From RNA, the CDR3 regions of TCR beta chains were amplified and sequenced. The workflow started with a first-round RT-PCR run with HTBI primers and then moved on to a second-round multiplex PCR. Using its own MiXCR run on the multiplex PCR reads, TCRdb lists one record per CDR3 protein. In the table there are 500,000 to 600,000 distinct CDR3 sequences, just under 40% of which are singletons. The sequenced sample consisted of peripheral blood or thyroid tissue (not recorded which). The receptors here all came from an adult man with Graves' hyperthyroidism.

A note on this clonotype: A read error may explain this, as a much larger clone is one base away. J is TRBJ1-2 and V is TRBV6-5; possibly TRBD1 for D (6 bases). There are 14 residues in the CDR3. Germline CDR1 MNHEY, CDR2 SVGAGI. The CDR3 DNA follows: TGTGCCAACAGTAAACTCGGACAGAACCATGGCTACACCTTC. Translation: CANSKLGQNHGYTF.

The CDR3 DNA reads as TGCAGCGTTTGGGACACTGAAGCTTTCTTT. This codes for CSVWDTEAFF. V and J are TRBV29-1 and TRBJ1-1; D gene unclear. V shed 5 bases and J shed 3 bases, with 4 bases lying between them. There are 10 residues in the CDR3. Looked up from germline, CDR1 is SQVTM and CDR2 is ANQGSEA.